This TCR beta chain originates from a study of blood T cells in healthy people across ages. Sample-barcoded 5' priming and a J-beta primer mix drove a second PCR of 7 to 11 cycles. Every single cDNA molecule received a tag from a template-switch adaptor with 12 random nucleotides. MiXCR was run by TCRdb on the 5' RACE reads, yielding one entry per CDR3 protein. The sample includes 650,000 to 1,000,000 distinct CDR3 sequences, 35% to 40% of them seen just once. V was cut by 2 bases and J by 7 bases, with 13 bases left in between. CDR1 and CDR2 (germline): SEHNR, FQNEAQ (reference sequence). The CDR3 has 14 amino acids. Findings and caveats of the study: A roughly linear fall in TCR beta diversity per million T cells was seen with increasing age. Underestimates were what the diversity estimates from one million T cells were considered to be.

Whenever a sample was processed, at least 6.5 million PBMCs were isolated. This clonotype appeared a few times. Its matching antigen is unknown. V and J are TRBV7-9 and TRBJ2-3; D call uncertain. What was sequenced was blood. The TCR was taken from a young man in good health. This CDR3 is CASSLKAILYTQYF. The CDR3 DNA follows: TGTGCCAGCAGCTTAAAGGCTATTCTGTATACGCAGTATTTT.